The 26 T cell receptor beta chains in this list originate from one sample, sequenced in a study of blood T cell repertoires in COVID-19. The assay was immunoSEQ multiplex PCR, and TCRdb's table has in-frame clones only and misses some. Among approximately 220,000 clones listed, approximately 92% were seen once. The material sequenced was PBMCs or T cells enriched from blood (not recorded which). Receptor source: a woman between 18 and 29 years old in a cohort exposed to, infected with or recovered from COVID-19 (not recorded which).

This clone has a single count. The chain couples TRBV19 to TRBJ2-1; a weak D match, TRBD2 (7 bases). Trimming shortened V by 5 bases and J by 8 bases, and 16 bases separated the two germline ends. The germline CDR1 and CDR2 sequences are LNHDA and SQIVND (reference sequence). CDR3 length: 14 residues. The CDR3 nucleotides read TGTGCCAGTAGTTTTTTACGGGGGGCAGATGAGCAGTTCTTC. Its protein product is CASSFLRGADEQFF.

The V gene is TRBV7-5, the J gene TRBJ1-2. TRBV7-5 is assigned pseudogene status. The CDR3 is 16 amino acids. The DNA for the CDR3 is TGTGTCAGAAGCCTTGGCCCGCGGGAGAATAACTATGGCTACACCTTC. This codes for CVRSLGPRENNYGYTF.

The rearrangement links TRBV7-2 to TRBJ1-2; D is perhaps TRBD1 (6 bases). V lost 4 bases, J lost 2 bases, and 17 bases lay in between. There are 16 residues in the CDR3. Germline V gene lookup returns CDR1 SGHTA and CDR2 FQGNSA. The CDR3 region has the DNA TGTGCCAGCAGCTCTTGGGTACGGGGGGGCAACTATGGCTACACCTTC. Translation: CASSSWVRGGNYGYTF.

This rearrangement joins TRBV6-5 to TRBJ1-1; D is ambiguous. This CDR3 is built from 14 residues. Between the trimmed V and J ends, which lost 6 bases and 0 bases, there was a span of 11 bases. CDR1 is MNHEY, CDR2 SVGAGI, per germline. CDR3 coding DNA: TGTGCCAGCAGGGGTAGCCACTTGAACACTGAAGCTTTCTTT. Translated: CASRGSHLNTEAFF.

V usage is TRBV19 and J usage is TRBJ1-1, with D tentatively TRBD1 (6 bases). The CDR3 covers 12 residues. The germline V gene encodes CDR1 LNHDA and CDR2 SQIVND (reference sequence). Trimming pared 6 bases from V and 6 bases from J, leaving 11 bases between. In DNA form, the CDR3 reads TGTGCCAGTAGGGACAGAGCCTCTGAAGCTTTCTTT. It encodes CASRDRASEAFF. The whole variable domain, filled in from reference TRBV19 and TRBJ1-1, reads DGGITQSPKYLFRKEGQNVTLSCEQNLNHDAMYWYRQDPGQGLRLIYYSQIVNDFQKGDIAEGYSVSREKKESFPLTVTSAQKNPTAFYLCASRDRASEAFFGQGTRLTVV.

This rearrangement joins TRBV10-3 to TRBJ1-1; tentatively, D is TRBD1 (6 bases). V lost 3 bases to trimming and J lost 1 base, with 12 bases between them. The CDR3 consists of 15 residues. CDR1 and CDR2 from the germline V gene are ENHRY and SYGVKD. DNA of the CDR3: TGTGCCATCAGTGAACTGTCAGGGGCGAACACTGAAGCTTTCTTT. Residues: CAISELSGANTEAFF.

The V call is TRBV9, the J call TRBJ2-5; 11 bases agree with TRBD2. The CDR3 is 17 amino acids. Trimming at V came to 0 bases and at J to 5 bases, leaving 9 bases not matched to a gene. Germline values: CDR1 SGDLS, CDR2 YYNGEE. The CDR3 sequence: CASSVALASGGPETQYF. The DNA for the CDR3 is TGTGCCAGCAGCGTAGCGTTGGCTAGCGGGGGGCCGGAGACCCAGTACTTC. Full variable domain (rest looked up from reference TRBV9 and TRBJ2-5): DSGVTQTPKHLITATGQRVTLRCSPRSGDLSVYWYQQSLDQGLQFLIQYYNGEERAKGNILERFSAQQFPDLHSELNLSSLELGDSALYFCASSVALASGGPETQYFGPGTRLLVL.

The rearrangement joins TRBV5-1 to TRBJ2-3, with D possibly matching TRBD2 (6 bases). Germline CDR1 reads SGHRS; CDR2 reads YFSETQ. Trimming cost V 2 bases and J 1 base, with 8 bases left between them. The CDR3 has 14 amino acids. CDR3 in DNA: TGCGCCAGCAGCTTCGCTAGCGGCACAGATACGCAGTATTTT. It encodes CASSFASGTDTQYF. Full variable domain (rest looked up from reference TRBV5-1 and TRBJ2-3): KAGVTQTPRYLIKTRGQQVTLSCSPISGHRSVSWYQQTPGQGLQFLFEYFSETQRNKGNFPGRFSGRQFSNSRSEMNVSTLELGDSALYLCASSFASGTDTQYFGPGTRLTVL.

The chain combines TRBV2 with TRBJ1-1; D remains unclear. Germline V gives CDR1 SNHLY, CDR2 FYNNEI. Trimming took off 5 bases at V and 3 bases at J, with 10 bases between the two ends. This CDR3 contains 13 residues. CDR3 nucleotides: TGTGCCAGCAGTTTATACTTGGACACTGAAGCTTTCTTT. This encodes CASSLYLDTEAFF.

The rearrangement uses TRBV7-9 and TRBJ1-2; TRBD1 is a possible D gene (5 bases). Germline V gives CDR1 SEHNR, CDR2 FQNEAQ (reference sequence). V was trimmed by 1 base and J by 12 bases, leaving 15 bases between them. CDR3 length: 13 amino acids. CDR3 sequence (DNA): TGTGCCAGCAGCTTAGGGGGCGCAGATGCTAACACCTTC. Its protein product is CASSLGGADANTF.

This sequence joins TRBV6-5 and TRBJ1-5; no clear D gene. Germline assignment: CDR1 MNHEY and CDR2 SVGAGI. CDR3 length equals 15 residues. Trimming removed 6 bases from V and 0 bases from J, with 12 bases in between. The CDR3 DNA follows: TGTGCCAGCAGCTTGCAGGTTAATAGCAATCAGCCCCAGCATTTT. Its protein product is CASSLQVNSNQPQHF.

The J gene is TRBJ1-2, the V gene TRBV12-5; D is unresolved. Germline V gene sequence: CDR1 LGHNT, CDR2 FRNRAP. This CDR3 is 13 amino acids long. The V and J ends lost 6 bases and 4 bases respectively, with 12 bases between them. CDR3 coding DNA: TGTGCTAGTGGACCTGTTCGCGGCTATGGCTACACCTTC. It yields the protein CASGPVRGYGYTF. Full variable domain (outside the CDR3, taken from reference TRBV12-5 and TRBJ1-2): DARVTQTPRHKVTEMGQEVTMRCQPILGHNTVFWYRQTMMQGLELLAYFRNRAPLDDSGMPKDRFSAEMPDATLATLKIQPSEPRDSAVYFCASGPVRGYGYTFGSGTRLTVV.

This clone was observed a single time. This sequence joins TRBV7-6 and TRBJ2-2, with D maybe TRBD1 (6 bases). This CDR3 has 14 residues. CDR1 is SGHVS, CDR2 FNYEAQ, per germline. V gave up 1 base and J gave up 5 bases, with 8 bases separating them. The CDR3 spells CASSLGQGTGELFF. The CDR3 DNA is TGTGCCAGCAGCTTAGGGCAGGGGACCGGGGAGCTGTTTTTT.

V and J are TRBV19 and TRBJ1-4; maybe TRBD1 (6 bases). The CDR3 has 16 amino acids. Germline values: CDR1 LNHDA, CDR2 SQIVND (reference sequence). Trimming pared 3 bases from V and 5 bases from J, leaving 16 bases between. This CDR3 is CASSIAWGLGNEKLFF. The CDR3 region has the DNA TGTGCCAGTAGTATTGCCTGGGGGCTTGGGAATGAAAAACTGTTTTTT. The whole variable domain, filled in from reference TRBV19 and TRBJ1-4, reads DGGITQSPKYLFRKEGQNVTLSCEQNLNHDAMYWYRQDPGQGLRLIYYSQIVNDFQKGDIAEGYSVSREKKESFPLTVTSAQKNPTAFYLCASSIAWGLGNEKLFFGSGTQLSVL.

The chain combines TRBV9 with TRBJ2-1, with 10 bases aligning to TRBD1. V trimming: 0 bases; J trimming: 8 bases; junction bases outside the gene matches: 8. From germline, CDR1 is SGDLS and CDR2 YYNGEE. The CDR3 contains 16 residues. CDR3 in DNA: TGTGCCAGCAGCGTAGGGGTGGACAGGGGGGACTATGAGCAGTTCTTC. Encoded protein: CASSVGVDRGDYEQFF.

This chain uses TRBV27 with TRBJ2-7, with TRBD2 identical over 7 bases. This CDR3 region has 19 residues. Trimming removed 2 bases from V and 0 bases from J; junction bases left unmatched: 16. CDR1 is MNHEY and CDR2 is SMNVEV in the germline V gene (reference sequence). CDR3 nucleotide sequence: TGTGCCAGCAGTTTACGGGTTTTTCCCGCCGGGACTACCTCCTACGAGCAGTACTTC. It translates to CASSLRVFPAGTTSYEQYF.

V gene TRBV7-9 combines with J gene TRBJ1-5; 7 positions match TRBD1. The CDR3 loop spans 15 amino acids. Trimming cost V 5 bases and J 11 bases; bases outside gene matches: 15. Germline CDR1 and CDR2: SEHNR and FQNEAQ (reference sequence). CDR3 DNA: TGTGCCAGCAGCGTTGGCGACAGGGTCCCTCCTTCCCAGCATTTT. Encoded protein: CASSVGDRVPPSQHF.

This clone showed up just a few times. The rearrangement joins TRBV7-8 to TRBJ1-2; D is undetermined. The length of the CDR3 is 14 residues. Trimming pared 0 bases from V and 2 bases from J, leaving 7 bases between. Per the germline V gene, CDR1 is SGHVS and CDR2 is FQNEAQ. CDR3 in amino acids: CASSLAAENYGYTF. The CDR3 DNA sequence: TGTGCCAGCAGCTTAGCGGCAGAAAACTATGGCTACACCTTC.

The chain is built from TRBV6-5 and TRBJ1-1, with TRBD1 as a possible D gene (6 bases). Germline lookup yields CDR1 MNHEY and CDR2 SVGAGI. The CDR3 is 15 amino acids. Trimming shortened V by 0 bases and J by 4 bases, and 12 bases separated the two germline ends. CDR3 loop: CASSYSYRAGTEAFF. The CDR3 DNA sequence: TGTGCCAGCAGTTACTCGTACAGGGCGGGCACTGAAGCTTTCTTT.

In DNA form, the CDR3 reads TGTGCCAGCAGCTTCATTCATTATGGCTACACCTTC. Translating gives CASSFIHYGYTF. The rearrangement uses TRBV7-2 and TRBJ1-2, with unresolved D. The CDR3 extends over 12 amino acids. Germline CDR1 SGHTA, CDR2 FQGNSA. The V end was cut by 3 bases, the J end by 5 bases, with 7 bases between.

CDR3 in DNA: TGTGCCAGCGATCGCGATCGGGGCTCTGGAAACACCATATATTTT. Its translation is CASDRDRGSGNTIYF. The rearrangement uses TRBV28 and TRBJ1-3, with D unresolved. CDR3 length: 15 residues. CDR1 is MDHEN, CDR2 SYDVKM, per germline. V was trimmed by 8 bases and J by 0 bases, leaving 14 bases between them. Based on the CDR3 plus reference TRBV28 and TRBJ1-3, the full variable domain is DVKVTQSSRYLVKRTGEKVFLECVQDMDHENMFWYRQDPGLGLRLIYFSYDVKMKEKGDIPEGYSVSREKKERFSLILESASTNQTSMYLCASDRDRGSGNTIYFGEGSWLTVV.

This chain uses TRBV28 with TRBJ1-4, with TRBD1 matching 7 bases. The V and J ends lost 7 bases and 2 bases, in that order; junction bases with no gene match: 10. The CDR3 consists of 16 residues. Germline CDR1 reads MDHEN; CDR2 reads SYDVKM. The CDR3 bases are TGTGCCAGCATCACGGACAGGAGGAGTACTAATGAAAAACTGTTTTTT. This translates into CASITDRRSTNEKLFF.

CDR3 DNA: TGTGCCAGCAGCATACAGGAGAACACTGAAGCTTTCTTT. Residues: CASSIQENTEAFF. V and J are TRBV7-3 and TRBJ1-1; D might be TRBD1 (5 bases). The CDR3 totals 13 residues. Between the trimmed V and J ends, which lost 5 bases and 1 base, there was a span of 8 bases. CDR1 is SGHTA and CDR2 is FQGTGA in the germline V gene.

This clone was recorded once. The chain joins TRBV30 to TRBJ1-2, with 9 bases identical to TRBD1. Germline V gene sequence: CDR1 GTSNPN, CDR2 SVGIG (reference sequence). The CDR3 extends over 14 amino acids. V gave up 3 bases and J gave up 6 bases; unmatched junction bases: 8. CDR3 in amino acids: CAWSPGQGTHGYTF. For the CDR3, the DNA is TGTGCCTGGAGCCCGGGACAGGGAACCCATGGCTACACCTTC.

This sequence joins TRBV21-1 and TRBJ1-2; TRBD1, as called in the table, went unchecked against the DNA. TRBV21-1 is assigned pseudogene status. The CDR3 spans 17 residues. This chain's CDR3 is CASSKIPGHRGNYGYTF. In DNA, the CDR3 is TGTGCCAGCAGCAAAATACCTGGACACAGGGGAAACTATGGCTACACCTTC.

In its sample, this clone was seen once. V is TRBV27 and J is TRBJ1-2, with a tentative D call TRBD1 (5 bases). The CDR3 is made up of 12 amino acids. Germline V gene lookup returns CDR1 MNHEY and CDR2 SMNVEV (reference sequence). CDR3: CASGPSSYGYTF. In DNA form, the CDR3 reads TGTGCGTCAGGGCCTTCGAGCTATGGCTACACCTTC.